These 28 T cell receptor beta chains were all obtained from the same sample, sequenced in a study of breast tumors, draining lymph nodes, adjacent tissues. TCRdb re-analysed the multiplex PCR reads in MiXCR, keeping a single row per CDR3 protein. Among 60,000 to 65,000 distinct CDR3 sequences listed, around 60% were seen once. The sequenced sample consisted of breast tumor tissue. The receptors shown here come from a female donor with breast cancer. Some clones in this sample may be carry-over from other donors' samples.

The V call is TRBV20-1, the J call TRBJ2-3, with D uncertain. CDR3 length equals 15 residues. Trimming shortened V by 3 bases and J by 11 bases, and 24 bases separated the two germline ends. From germline, CDR1 is DFQATT and CDR2 SNEGSKA (reference sequence). The CDR3 is CSASDGRTSYNEQYF. The CDR3 nucleotides are TGCAGTGCTAGTGACGGACGAACTTCCTACAATGAGCAGTATTTT.

This clonotype was seen repeatedly, ten times or more. A much bigger clone sits one base away, suggesting this may be a read error. This sequence joins TRBV5-5 and TRBJ2-1; no firm D call. The CDR3 spans 16 residues. Trimming pared 4 bases from V and 2 bases from J, leaving 16 bases between. Germline V gives CDR1 SGHKS, CDR2 YYEKEE (reference sequence). The CDR3: CASSPSTAHPYNEQFF. The CDR3 DNA is TGTGCCAGCAGCCCATCTACGGCGCATCCCTACAATGAGCAGTTCTTC. The variable domain in full, with the rest retrieved from reference TRBV5-5 and TRBJ2-1, is DAGVTQSPTHLIKTRGQQVTLRCSPISGHKSVSWYQQVLGQGPQFIFQYYEKEERGRGNFPDRFSARQFPNYSSELNVNALLLGDSALYLCASSPSTAHPYNEQFFGPGTRLTVL.

Concerning this clonotype: No DNA is shown, since the ends of the CDR3 on it are uncertain; the CDR3 is the one TCRdb lists. The rearrangement joins TRBV29-1 to TRBJ2-1; TRBD1 is the table's D call, not checked against the DNA. Germline loops: CDR1 SQVTM, CDR2 ANQGSEA. The CDR3 is 21 amino acids long, termini counted. CDR3 protein: CSVVYFCATSRGQGAPNEQFF.

This clonotype has ten or more counts. The chain joins TRBV9 to TRBJ2-7, with 7 bases aligning to TRBD2. V lost 1 base and J lost 8; bases outside the gene matches: 18. Germline CDR1 and CDR2: SGDLS and YYNGEE. CDR3 size: 17 residues. CDR3 protein: CASSVTGEAGIQGQQYF. The CDR3 nucleotides read TGTGCCAGCAGCGTAACGGGTGAAGCGGGGATTCAGGGACAGCAGTACTTC.

This clonotype has a count of ten or more. The rearrangement uses TRBV7-2 and TRBJ1-6, with TRBD1 as a possible D gene (6 bases). The length of the CDR3 is 14 residues. Germline CDR1 and CDR2: SGHTA and FQGNSA. V gave up 7 bases and J gave up 8 bases, with 15 bases separating them. The CDR3 nucleotides are TGTGCCAGCACCTCGACAGGTGGCGATTCACCCCTCCACTTT. This gives the protein CASTSTGGDSPLHF.

In this sample, this clonotype turned up many times. The gene calls are TRBV6-5 and TRBJ1-3, with 8 bases identical to TRBD1. Germline CDR1 is MNHEY and CDR2 is SVGAGI. The CDR3 runs to 15 residues. V shed 0 bases and J 2 bases; nucleotides not matched to a gene: 0. The CDR3, as DNA: TGTGCCAGCAGTTACTCGACAGGGGCTGGAAACACCATATATTTT. Protein product: CASSYSTGAGNTIYF.

J is TRBJ2-3 and V is TRBV6-2 or TRBV6-3; a weak D match, TRBD2 (7 bases). CDR3 length equals 14 residues. The V end lost 5 bases, the J end lost 4 bases, and 13 bases lay between the germline ends. Per germline, CDR1 MNHEY and CDR2 SVGEGT. The DNA of the CDR3 is TGTGCCAGCAGTCACGGGGGGCCGGCAGATACGCAGTATTTT. Protein product: CASSHGGPADTQYF.

This chain links TRBV10-3 with TRBJ1-4, with D perhaps TRBD1 (6 bases). The CDR3 covers 13 residues. The germline V gene has CDR1 ENHRY and CDR2 SYGVKD. V lost 4 bases and J lost 11, with 14 bases in between. The CDR3 loop is CAISAGYRDKLFF. The DNA for the CDR3 is TGTGCCATCAGTGCAGGGTACAGGGACAAACTGTTTTTT.

Comments on this clonotype: One end of the junction does not line up with germline, which may come from a read error. The V gene is TRBV7-2, the J gene TRBJ2-7, with TRBD2 identical over 11 bases. The CDR3 length is 16 residues. Germline V gene sequence: CDR1 SGHTA, CDR2 FQGNSA. CDR3 loop: CASSLGGSGRAYERYF. In DNA, the CDR3 is TGTGCCAGCAGCTTAGGGGGTAGCGGGAGGGCCTACGAGCGGTACTTC.

The chain employs TRBV7-9 and TRBJ2-1, with 9 bases matching TRBD1. This CDR3 has 15 amino acids. In germline, CDR1 is SEHNR, CDR2 FQNEAQ (reference sequence). CDR3 in amino acids: CSGSPGQGLYNEQFF. For the CDR3, the DNA is TGTTCTGGAAGCCCGGGACAGGGACTATACAATGAGCAGTTCTTC.

The chain carries TRBV29-1 and TRBJ1-1; maybe TRBD1 (6 bases). The CDR3 sequence is 14 residues long. V lost 0 bases and J 4 bases, leaving 12 bases between the germline ends. The germline gives CDR1 SQVTM, CDR2 ANQGSEA. The CDR3 region has the DNA TGCAGCGTTGAAGATAAAGGGGGGGCCACTGAAGCTTTCTTT. Translated, it gives CSVEDKGGATEAFF.

CDR3 protein: CASSQDSTGQETQYF. CDR3 in DNA: TGCGCCAGCAGCCAAGATTCTACAGGGCAAGAGACCCAGTACTTC. This chain connects TRBV4-1 to TRBJ2-5, with D perhaps TRBD1 (6 bases). V was shortened by 0 bases and J by 2 bases, with 10 bases between the two germline ends. The CDR3 covers 15 residues. Germline V gene sequence: CDR1 MGHRA, CDR2 YSYEKL.

V usage is TRBV12-3 or TRBV12-4 and J usage is TRBJ1-2, with 9 bases that match TRBD1. The CDR3 contains 13 residues. V was clipped by 7 bases and J by 9 bases; unmatched bases: 9. The CDR3 sequence: CASKRGQGKSYTF. Here the CDR3 DNA reads TGTGCCAGCAAAAGGGGACAGGGTAAAAGCTACACCTTC.

This clonotype was counted ten times or more. Possible read error: a much larger clone is one base away. V gene TRBV20-1 combines with J gene TRBJ2-1, with 12 bases matching TRBD2. Germline V gene lookup returns CDR1 DFQATT and CDR2 SNEGSKA (reference sequence). This CDR3 is 18 amino acids long. V lost 0 bases and J lost 0; bases outside the gene matches: 6. This chain's CDR3 is CSARDRTSGAYSYNEQFF. The DNA of the CDR3 is TGCAGTGCTAGAGACCGGACTAGCGGGGCGTACTCCTACAATGAGCAGTTCTTC.

This clonotype was detected many times. This may come from a read error, since a much larger clone is one base off. This chain joins TRBV20-1 and TRBJ2-7; possibly TRBD1 for D (8 bases). The germline V and J ends were trimmed by 1 base and 2 bases, with 15 bases remaining between them. Germline CDR1 DFQATT, CDR2 SNEGSKA (reference sequence). The CDR3 has 15 residues. The CDR3 protein is CSARGDTGGAYEQYF. The CDR3, as DNA: TGCAGTGCTAGAGGAGACACAGGGGGGGCCTACGAGCAGTACTTC.

This clonotype was observed at least ten times. V usage is TRBV10-2 and J usage is TRBJ2-3; 7 bases agree with TRBD1. Unmatched junction bases numbered 3, after V lost 0 bases and J lost 6 bases. The CDR3 totals 14 residues. Germline V lookup: CDR1 WSHSY, CDR2 SAAADI. The CDR3 DNA reads as TGCGCCAGCAGTGAGTCGATCAGGGGGGATACGCAGTATTTT. Protein product: CASSESIRGDTQYF.

This clonotype was seen a handful of times. The chain combines TRBV7-2 with TRBJ1-6, with TRBD1 identical over 8 bases. V lost 2 bases and J lost 5; bases outside the gene matches: 2. The germline V gene encodes CDR1 SGHTA and CDR2 FQGNSA. The CDR3 is made up of 15 amino acids. This CDR3 is CASSLRQGNNSPLHF. The CDR3, as DNA: TGTGCCAGCAGCTTACGACAGGGGAATAATTCACCCCTCCACTTT.

The chain couples TRBV7-3 to TRBJ2-3; perhaps TRBD2 as D (6 bases). CDR3 length: 13 residues. With 5 bases removed from V and 6 bases from J, the gap between germline ends came to 12 bases. Germline CDR1 and CDR2: SGHTA and FQGTGA. CDR3 in amino acids: CASSMGGVDTQYF. As DNA, the CDR3 is TGTGCCAGCAGCATGGGCGGGGTGGATACGCAGTATTTT.

This clonotype was seen at least ten times. The chain employs TRBV4-3 and TRBJ2-7, with TRBD2 identical over 9 bases. Germline V lookup: CDR1 LGHNA, CDR2 YSLEER. CDR3 size: 15 residues. J lost 1 base, V lost 4 bases, and 5 bases had no gene match. CDR3 DNA sequence: TGCGCCAGCAGCCCCCGACTAGCGGAGTCCTACGAGCAGTACTTC. This sequence encodes CASSPRLAESYEQYF.

The V gene is TRBV7-2, the J gene TRBJ1-6, with 11 bases aligning to TRBD1. After removal of 5 bases from V and 11 bases from J, the junction contained 8 bases not matched to a gene. The germline gives CDR1 SGHTA, CDR2 FQGNSA. CDR3 length: 15 residues. CDR3: CASSELRDRGTPLHF. In DNA, the CDR3 is TGTGCCAGCAGCGAACTGCGGGACAGGGGGACACCCCTCCACTTT.

V and J are TRBV7-9 and TRBJ2-2; the D is unclear. From germline, CDR1 is SEHNR and CDR2 FQNEAQ (reference sequence). CDR3 length: 13 residues. Trimming took 8 bases from V and 6 from J, leaving 13 bases between them. CDR3 sequence reads: CASRLLRAGELFF. CDR3 coding DNA: TGTGCCAGCCGCCTTCTTCGAGCCGGGGAGCTGTTTTTT.

This clonotype has at least ten counts. The chain joins TRBV6-5 to TRBJ2-3; 8 positions agree with TRBD2. Germline V gene lookup returns CDR1 MNHEY and CDR2 SVGAGI. Trimming took 2 bases from V and 5 from J; bases not matched to a gene: 6. The CDR3 spans 15 residues. The CDR3, as DNA: TGTGCCAGCAGTTACAGGAGCGGGGGAGGAGATACGCAGTATTTT. As protein: CASSYRSGGGDTQYF.

V gene TRBV2 combines with J gene TRBJ2-1, with D maybe TRBD2 (5 bases). Trimming removed 6 bases from V and 5 bases from J, with 11 bases in between. CDR1 is SNHLY and CDR2 is FYNNEI in the germline V gene. The CDR3 has 13 residues. CDR3 sequence reads: CASRNSVNNEQFF. As DNA, the CDR3 is TGTGCCAGCAGGAATAGCGTAAACAATGAGCAGTTCTTC.

This rearrangement joins TRBV5-5 to TRBJ2-5, with 10 bases matching TRBD1. In germline, CDR1 is SGHKS, CDR2 YYEKEE (reference sequence). After removal of 4 bases from V and 4 bases from J, the junction contained 4 bases not matched to a gene. The CDR3 consists of 14 residues. CDR3 sequence: CASSLGQGIETQYF. In nucleotides, the CDR3 is TGTGCCAGCAGCCTGGGACAGGGGATAGAGACCCAGTACTTC.

This clonotype has at least ten counts. The V gene is TRBV30, the J gene TRBJ1-5; 7 bases map to TRBD1. This CDR3 spans 16 amino acids. V shed 3 bases, J shed 3 bases, and the junction held 11 bases outside the gene matches. Per the germline V gene, CDR1 is GTSNPN and CDR2 is SVGIG (reference sequence). The CDR3 reads CAWSVTGTENNQPQHF. The CDR3 DNA reads as TGTGCCTGGAGCGTCACCGGGACAGAAAACAATCAGCCCCAGCATTTT.

The chain links TRBV29-1 to TRBJ1-2, with TRBD1 identical over 7 bases. Germline lookup yields CDR1 SQVTM and CDR2 ANQGSEA. V lost 5 bases to trimming and J lost 3 bases; unmatched junction nucleotides: 6. The CDR3 has 13 residues. DNA for the CDR3: TGCAGCGTTAACGAACAGGGGCACTATGGCTACACCTTC. Translation gives CSVNEQGHYGYTF.

This clonotype was observed a handful of times. In nucleotides, the CDR3 is TGTGCCAGCAGCTTAGTTGGCTCTGAAGCTTTCTTT. It codes for CASSLVGSEAFF. This rearrangement joins TRBV7-9 to TRBJ1-1; the D is unclear. V lost 1 base and J lost 6, with 6 bases in between. Per the germline V gene, CDR1 is SEHNR and CDR2 is FQNEAQ (reference sequence). This CDR3 spans 12 amino acids.

This clonotype showed up just a few times. The V call is TRBV2, the J call TRBJ1-6, with TRBD1 identical over 8 bases. This CDR3 spans 17 amino acids. Germline values: CDR1 SNHLY, CDR2 FYNNEI. Trimming took 6 bases from V and 9 from J; bases not matched to a gene: 16. The CDR3 sequence is CASRALTGASGGSPLHF. The DNA of the CDR3 is TGTGCCAGCAGAGCTCTGACAGGGGCATCAGGCGGTTCACCCCTCCACTTT. Looking up the rest from reference TRBV2 and TRBJ1-6 gives the full variable domain: EPEVTQTPSHQVTQMGQEVILRCVPISNHLYFYWYRQILGQKVEFLVSFYNNEISEKSEIFDDQFSVERPDGSNFTLKIRSTKLEDSAMYFCASRALTGASGGSPLHFGNGTRLTVT.